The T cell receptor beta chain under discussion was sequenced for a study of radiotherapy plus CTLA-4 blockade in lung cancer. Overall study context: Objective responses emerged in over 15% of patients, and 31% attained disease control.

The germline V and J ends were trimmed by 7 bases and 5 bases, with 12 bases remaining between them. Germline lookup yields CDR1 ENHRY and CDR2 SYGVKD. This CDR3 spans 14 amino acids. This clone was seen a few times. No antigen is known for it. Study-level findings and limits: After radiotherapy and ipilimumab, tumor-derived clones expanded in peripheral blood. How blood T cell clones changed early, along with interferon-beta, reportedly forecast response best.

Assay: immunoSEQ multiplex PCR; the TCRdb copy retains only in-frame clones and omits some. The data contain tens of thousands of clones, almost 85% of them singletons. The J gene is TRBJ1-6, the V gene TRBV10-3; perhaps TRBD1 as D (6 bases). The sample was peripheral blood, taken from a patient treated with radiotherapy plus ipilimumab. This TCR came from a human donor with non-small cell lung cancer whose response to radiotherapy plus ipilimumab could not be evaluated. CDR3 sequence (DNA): TGTGCCATCACCGGGACATCAGATAATTCACCCCTCCACTTT. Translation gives CAITGTSDNSPLHF.